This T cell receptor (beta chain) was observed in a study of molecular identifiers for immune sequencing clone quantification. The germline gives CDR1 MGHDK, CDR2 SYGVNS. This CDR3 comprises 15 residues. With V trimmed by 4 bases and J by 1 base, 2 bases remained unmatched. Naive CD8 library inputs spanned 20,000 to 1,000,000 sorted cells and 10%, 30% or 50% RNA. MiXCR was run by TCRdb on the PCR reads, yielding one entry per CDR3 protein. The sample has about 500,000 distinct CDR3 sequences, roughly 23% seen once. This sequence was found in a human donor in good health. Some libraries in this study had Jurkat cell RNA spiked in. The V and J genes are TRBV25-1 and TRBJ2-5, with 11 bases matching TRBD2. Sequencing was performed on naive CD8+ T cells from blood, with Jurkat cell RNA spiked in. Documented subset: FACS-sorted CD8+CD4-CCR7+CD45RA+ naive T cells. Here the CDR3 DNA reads TGTGCCAGCAGTGGGACTAGCGGGTTCCAAGAGACCCAGTACTTC. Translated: CASSGTSGFQETQYF.